This TCR beta chain was captured in a study of OX40 agonist ivuxolimab in advanced cancers. Study in general: Ivuxolimab, which is an agonistic anti-OX40 (CD134) antibody, was administered to the patients. Patients with prior anti-PD-1, anti-PD-L1 or anti-CTLA-4 therapy were eligible; 40% had some. The study, taken as a whole, reports: The authors also found low normalized T-cell clonal expansion in some nonresponders.

Remarks on this clone: What it binds is unknown.

TCRdb keeps only in-frame clones here, not all; method: immunoSEQ multiplex PCR. This sample has 65,000 to 75,000 clones, with around 90% found just once. Deletions cut 0 bases from V and 4 bases from J, with 11 bases between. Germline lookup yields CDR1 MRHNA and CDR2 SNTAGT. The CDR3 length is 15 residues. The source was CD4+ or CD8+ T cells sorted from blood, collected in a trial of the OX40 agonist ivuxolimab. The genes are TRBV6-4 and TRBJ2-3; maybe TRBD2 (5 bases). This TCR came from an adult with an advanced solid tumor such as melanoma, head and neck, liver or kidney cancer. The CDR3 reads CASSDSSGWSDTQYF. CDR3 bases: TGTGCCAGCAGTGACTCATCGGGATGGTCAGATACGCAGTATTTT.